Sequencing of this T cell receptor beta chain was carried out in a study of blood T cell repertoires in COVID-19. The germline V gene encodes CDR1 MDHEN and CDR2 SYDVKM. This CDR3 comprises 14 residues. V shed 2 bases and J 7 bases; nucleotides not matched to a gene: 6. Seattle cases were enrolled at active infection and followed longitudinally. The repertoire was sequenced with immunoSEQ multiplex PCR; TCRdb's copy has only in-frame clones and lacks some. The repertoire holds 200,000 to 300,000 clones, approximately 91% seen once, with about 2.5% in the top ten. Sequencing was performed on peripheral blood. This sequence originates from a person aged 18-35 years with COVID-19, enrolled during active disease. The chain employs TRBV28 and TRBJ2-7, with TRBD2 matching 9 bases. CDR3 nucleotide sequence: TGTGCCAGCAGTTTAGTGGTAGCGGGAGATGAGCAGTACTTC. Translating it yields CASSLVVAGDEQYF.